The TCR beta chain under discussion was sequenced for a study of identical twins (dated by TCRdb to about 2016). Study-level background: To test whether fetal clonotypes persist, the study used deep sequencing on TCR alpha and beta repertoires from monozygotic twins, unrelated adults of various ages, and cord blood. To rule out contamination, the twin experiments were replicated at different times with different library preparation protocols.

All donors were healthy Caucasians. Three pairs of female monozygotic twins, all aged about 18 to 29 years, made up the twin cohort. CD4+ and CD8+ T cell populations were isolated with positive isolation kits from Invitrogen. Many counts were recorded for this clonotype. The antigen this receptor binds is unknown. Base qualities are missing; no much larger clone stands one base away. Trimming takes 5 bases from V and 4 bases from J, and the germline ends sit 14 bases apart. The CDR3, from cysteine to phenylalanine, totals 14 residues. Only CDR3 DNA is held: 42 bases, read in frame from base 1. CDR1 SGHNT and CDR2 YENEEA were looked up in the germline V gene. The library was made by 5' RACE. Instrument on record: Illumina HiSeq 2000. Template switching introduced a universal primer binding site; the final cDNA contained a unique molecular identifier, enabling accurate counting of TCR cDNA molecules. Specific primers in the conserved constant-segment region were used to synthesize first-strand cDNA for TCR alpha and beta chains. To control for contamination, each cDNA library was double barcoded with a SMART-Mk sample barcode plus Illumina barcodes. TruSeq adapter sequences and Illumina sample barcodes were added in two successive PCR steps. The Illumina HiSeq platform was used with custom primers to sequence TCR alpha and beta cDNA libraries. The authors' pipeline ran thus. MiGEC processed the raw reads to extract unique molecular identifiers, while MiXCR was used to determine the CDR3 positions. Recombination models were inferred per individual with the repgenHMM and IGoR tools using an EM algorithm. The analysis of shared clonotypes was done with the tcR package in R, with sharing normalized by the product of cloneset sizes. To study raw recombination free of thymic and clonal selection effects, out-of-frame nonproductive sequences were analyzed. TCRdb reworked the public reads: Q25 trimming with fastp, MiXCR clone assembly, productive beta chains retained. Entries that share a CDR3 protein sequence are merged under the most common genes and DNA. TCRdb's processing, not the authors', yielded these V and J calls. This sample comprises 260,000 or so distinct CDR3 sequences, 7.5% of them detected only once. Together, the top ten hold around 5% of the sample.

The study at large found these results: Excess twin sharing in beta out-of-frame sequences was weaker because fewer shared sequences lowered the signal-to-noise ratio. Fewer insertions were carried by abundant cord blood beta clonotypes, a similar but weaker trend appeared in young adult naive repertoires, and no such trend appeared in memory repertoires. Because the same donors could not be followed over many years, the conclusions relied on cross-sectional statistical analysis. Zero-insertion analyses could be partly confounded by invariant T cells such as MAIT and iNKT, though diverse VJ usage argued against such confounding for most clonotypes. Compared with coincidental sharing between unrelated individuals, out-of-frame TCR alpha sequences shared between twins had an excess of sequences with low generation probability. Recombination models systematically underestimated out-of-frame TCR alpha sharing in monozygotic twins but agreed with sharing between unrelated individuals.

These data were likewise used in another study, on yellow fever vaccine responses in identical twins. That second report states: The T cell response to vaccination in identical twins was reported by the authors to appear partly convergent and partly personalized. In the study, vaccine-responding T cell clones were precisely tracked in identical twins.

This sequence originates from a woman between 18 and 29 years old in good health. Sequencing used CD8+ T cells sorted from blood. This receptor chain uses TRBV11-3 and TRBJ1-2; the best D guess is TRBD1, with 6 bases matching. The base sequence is TGTGCCAGCAGCGAGGGGGACCAAGGCTATGGCTACACCTTC. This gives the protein CASSEGDQGYGYTF.